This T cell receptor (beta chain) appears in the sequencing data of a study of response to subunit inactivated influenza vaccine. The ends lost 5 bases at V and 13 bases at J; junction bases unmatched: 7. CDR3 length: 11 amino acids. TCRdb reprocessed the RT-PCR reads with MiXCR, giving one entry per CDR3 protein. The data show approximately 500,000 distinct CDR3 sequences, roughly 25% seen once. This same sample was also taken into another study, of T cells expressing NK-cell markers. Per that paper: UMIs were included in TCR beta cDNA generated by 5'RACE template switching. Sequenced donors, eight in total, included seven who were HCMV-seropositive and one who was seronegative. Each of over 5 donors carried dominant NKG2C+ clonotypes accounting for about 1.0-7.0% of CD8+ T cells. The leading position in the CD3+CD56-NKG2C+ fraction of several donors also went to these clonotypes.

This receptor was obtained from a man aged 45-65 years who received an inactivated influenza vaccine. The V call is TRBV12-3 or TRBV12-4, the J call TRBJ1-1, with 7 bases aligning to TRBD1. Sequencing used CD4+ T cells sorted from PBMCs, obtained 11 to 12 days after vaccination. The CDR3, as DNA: TGTGCCAGCAGTATAGGACAGGAGGGTTTCTTT. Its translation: CASSIGQEGFF.